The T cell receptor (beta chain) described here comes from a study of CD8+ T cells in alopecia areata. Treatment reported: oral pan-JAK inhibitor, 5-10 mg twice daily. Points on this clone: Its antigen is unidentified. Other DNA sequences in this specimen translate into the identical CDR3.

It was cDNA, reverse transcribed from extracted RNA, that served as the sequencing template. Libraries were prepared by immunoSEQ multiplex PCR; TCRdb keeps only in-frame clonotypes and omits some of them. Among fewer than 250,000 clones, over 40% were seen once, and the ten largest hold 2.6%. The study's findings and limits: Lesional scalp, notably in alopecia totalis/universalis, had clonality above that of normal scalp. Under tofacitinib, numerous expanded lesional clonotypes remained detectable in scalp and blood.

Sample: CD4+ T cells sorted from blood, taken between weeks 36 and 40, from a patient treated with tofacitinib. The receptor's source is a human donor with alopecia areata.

For the CDR3, the DNA is TGTGCCTGGTCAGCGGGAAACAATCAGCCCCAGCATTTT. Protein sequence: CAWSAGNNQPQHF. The chain combines TRBV30 with TRBJ1-5; D not certain. CDR1 is GTSNPN, CDR2 SVGIG, per germline (reference sequence). CDR3 length: 13 residues. With 5 bases removed from V and 3 bases from J, the gap between germline ends came to 11 bases.